This TCR beta chain was profiled in a study of cytomegalovirus exposure and HLA in healthy donors. The study's findings and limits: Reports credit the classifier with highly specific, highly sensitive diagnosis of cytomegalovirus status. Cytomegalovirus association was assigned to some 160 TCR beta chains. In vitro data verified a few CMV-associated chains as specific for CMV antigens.

The germline CDR1 and CDR2 sequences are MGHRA and YSYEKL. V dropped 4 bases and J dropped 1; count of bases not matched to a gene: 5. The CDR3 is 16 residues long. Details on this clone: Its specificity is not known.

The repertoire was sequenced with immunoSEQ multiplex PCR; TCRdb's copy has only in-frame clones and lacks some. The sample consists of 150,000 to 200,000 clones, around 86% of them appearing once. The chain carries TRBV4-1 and TRBJ2-2; 8 bases are shared with TRBD2. The clonotype was recovered from a man younger than 40 in good health and CMV-seropositive. The sequenced sample consisted of PBMCs. CDR3 nucleotides: TGCGCCAGCAGCCCCGGTCTAGCGGGGAACACCGGGGAGCTGTTTTTT. Its translation is CASSPGLAGNTGELFF.